These T cell receptor beta chains were read from a single sample in a study of blood T cell repertoires in COVID-19. Only in-frame clones appear in the TCRdb table, and some are missing; sequencing was by immunoSEQ multiplex PCR. This sample yields more than 95,000 clones, of which about 85% are seen a single time; 5% to 8% belongs to the top ten. The sample consisted of peripheral blood. Receptor source: a man older than 75 with active or convalescent COVID-19. The CDR3 runs from the conserved cysteine through the conserved F or W. The D gene is left open where the match is weak. Size is stated for part of the rows, as once, few or many counts, or as a class when the clone is expanded.

>.|TRBJ1-1|TRBV19|TRBD1
TGTGCCAGTAGGCCGAACAGGGGGCCAGCTTTCTTT
CASRPNRGPAFF
>once|TRBJ1-5|TRBV6-6|.
TGTGCCAGCAGTTACTCTCCAAATAGCAATCAGCCCCAGCATTTT
CASSYSPNSNQPQHF
>.|TRBJ1-2|TRBV7-8|.
TGTGCCAGCAGCCGTGACTCAAACTATGGCTACACCTTC
CASSRDSNYGYTF
>.|TRBJ2-5|TRBV19|TRBD1
TGTGCCAGTAAGGGGGCGATAGGGGCTCGGCAAGAGACCCAGTACTTC
CASKGAIGARQETQYF
>.|TRBJ2-5|TRBV7-2|TRBD2
TGTGCCAGCAGCTATAATAGCGGGGGGGCCCAGGAGACCCAGTACTTC
CASSYNSGGAQETQYF
>.|TRBJ2-2|TRBV7-9|.
TGTGCCAGCAGTCTCGGGGCGAACACCGGGGAGCTGTTTTTT
CASSLGANTGELFF
>.|TRBJ2-5|TRBV5-4|TRBD2
TGTGCCAGCAGCACCGGGACTAGCGGGAGGGCCCGGGAGGAGACCCAGTACTTC
CASSTGTSGRAREETQYF
>.|TRBJ1-6|TRBV6-1|.
TGTGCCAGCAGTGAACCCTTACAGGGCGGCACCTATAATTCACCCCTCCACTTT
CASSEPLQGGTYNSPLHF
>once|TRBJ2-5|TRBV10-3|TRBD1
TGTGCCATCAGTGAGAGGGTGACAGGGGAAGAGACCCAGTACTTC
CAISERVTGEETQYF
>.|TRBJ2-7|TRBV28|.
TGTGCCAGCAGTTTACCTGGGGCAATCTACGAGCAGTACTTC
CASSLPGAIYEQYF